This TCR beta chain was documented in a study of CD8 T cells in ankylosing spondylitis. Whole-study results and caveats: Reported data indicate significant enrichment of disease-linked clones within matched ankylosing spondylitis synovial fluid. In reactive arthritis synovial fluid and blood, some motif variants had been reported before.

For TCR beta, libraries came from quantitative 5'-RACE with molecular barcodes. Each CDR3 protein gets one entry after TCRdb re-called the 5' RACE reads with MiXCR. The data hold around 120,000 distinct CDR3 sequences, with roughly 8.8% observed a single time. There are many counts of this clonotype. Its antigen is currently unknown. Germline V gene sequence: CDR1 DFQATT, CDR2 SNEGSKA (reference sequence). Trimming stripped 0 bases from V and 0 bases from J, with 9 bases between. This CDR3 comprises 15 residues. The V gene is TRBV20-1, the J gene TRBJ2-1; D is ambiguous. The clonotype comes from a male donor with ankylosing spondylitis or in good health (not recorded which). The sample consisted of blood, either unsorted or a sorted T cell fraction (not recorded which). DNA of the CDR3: TGCAGTGCTAGAGACTTAGTGAGCTCCTACAATGAGCAGTTCTTC. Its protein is CSARDLVSSYNEQFF.